Following are 4 T cell receptor beta chains from one sample sequenced in a study of CD8 T cells in Susac syndrome. When the RNA was reverse transcribed, random hexamers were used with an input of roughly 0.5 to 1 ug. A single record per CDR3 protein comes from TCRdb applying MiXCR to the immunoSEQ multiplex PCR reads. The sample records around 230,000 distinct CDR3 sequences, almost 97% being singletons. Sequenced input: CD4+ T cells from PBMCs. These TCRs come from a human donor with Susac syndrome.

The chain joins TRBV20-1 to TRBJ2-7; 10 bases align to TRBD1. The V gene's germline CDR1 is DFQATT and CDR2 SNEGSKA (reference sequence). CDR3 length equals 16 residues. V was clipped by 0 bases and J by 6 bases; unmatched bases: 11. CDR3 amino acids: CSARDFPGQGKGEQYF. In DNA, the CDR3 is TGCAGTGCTAGAGACTTCCCGGGACAGGGGAAAGGCGAGCAGTACTTC.

As DNA, the CDR3 is TGTGCCAGCAGCGCCCACCCAACCCCAGATACGCAGTATTTT. This codes for CASSAHPTPDTQYF. The chain recombines TRBV9 with TRBJ2-3; D is unclear. Germline CDR1 is SGDLS and CDR2 is YYNGEE. The CDR3 length is 14 residues. With 3 bases removed from V and 4 bases from J, the gap between germline ends came to 12 bases.

The gene calls are TRBV30 and TRBJ1-1; 7 bases map to TRBD1. The CDR3 has 13 amino acids. Germline assignment: CDR1 GTSNPN and CDR2 SVGIG (reference sequence). V was pared by 4 bases and J by 7 bases, with 9 bases of the junction left unmatched. The CDR3 DNA follows: TGTGCCTGGAACACCGGCGGACAGGATGAAGCTTTCTTT. Its translation: CAWNTGGQDEAFF.

This chain uses TRBV29-1 with TRBJ2-1; 10 nucleotides line up with TRBD1. This CDR3 has 17 residues. Germline V CDR1 and CDR2: SQVTM, ANQGSEA. J gave up 0 bases and V 3 bases, and 8 bases lay outside the gene matches. The CDR3 here is CSVEVDRGSTSYNEQFF. Written as DNA, the CDR3 is TGCAGCGTTGAGGTGGACAGGGGGTCTACCTCCTACAATGAGCAGTTCTTC.